The text below deals with one T cell receptor beta chain. The antigen remains undetermined. With 60 Vbeta and 13 Jbeta primers, the PCR was carried out. TCRdb's table, derived via immunoSEQ multiplex PCR, lists solely in-frame clones and lacks some. Of approximately 180,000 clones in the sample, around 80% are singletons; the top ten hold about 7%. The data were taken from a study of cytomegalovirus exposure and HLA in healthy donors. Study-wide results and limits: Relative to the approximately 700-donor mean, N-insertions were reportedly fewer in an Asian-associated ancestry cluster in a later analysis.

The CDR3 loop spans 14 amino acids. V shed 5 bases and J shed 0 bases, with 8 bases lying between them. Germline V gene sequence: CDR1 SGHTA, CDR2 FQGNSA. Sequencing was done on a sample of PBMCs. V is TRBV7-2 and J is TRBJ2-1, with D hard to call. The origin of this receptor is a man aged 25-40 years in good health and CMV-seropositive. CDR3 bases: TGTGCCAGCAGCCCTGAGTACTCCTACAATGAGCAGTTCTTC. Translation gives CASSPEYSYNEQFF.